The T cell receptor (beta chain) described here comes from a study of tumor-infiltrating lymphocytes in primary liver carcinoma. Study-level findings and limits: Lower overlap was observed for tumor-adjacent and tumor-blood pairs relative to tumor region pairs. Tumors reached a significantly greater top-250-clone fraction than blood did (p = 0.039).

Between the trimmed V and J ends, which lost 6 bases and 2 bases, there was a span of 4 bases. The germline V gene encodes CDR1 MDHEN and CDR2 SYDVKM. CDR3 length: 11 residues. Germline DNA was extracted alongside blood RNA, which was obtained from unsorted whole blood. With a constant-region primer, TCR beta cDNA was made from roughly 500 ng of total RNA. Three nested multiplex PCR rounds, a slightly modified ARM-PCR, produced the libraries for TCR beta. Rounds one and two of PCR, each of roughly 10 cycles, were primed with TRBV1-TRBV30 forward primers and a C-beta reverse primer. TCRdb re-called the multiplex PCR reads with MiXCR, one entry per CDR3 protein. Of fewer than 250,000 distinct CDR3 sequences listed, almost 65% were seen once; the top ten hold 7% to 8.5%. This clonotype was picked up many times. The target antigen is unknown.

Sequenced: peripheral blood. The TCR was taken from a woman aged 60-70 years with primary liver carcinoma and hepatitis B virus infection. This sequence joins TRBV28 and TRBJ2-5; the D is unclear. CDR3 coding DNA: TGTGCCAGCAGACGTCAAGAGACCCAGTACTTC. Protein sequence: CASRRQETQYF.